The rows below give T cell receptor beta chains drawn from one sample of a study of blood T cell repertoires in COVID-19. Assay: immunoSEQ multiplex PCR; the TCRdb copy retains only in-frame clones and omits some. The data show tens of thousands of clones, about 82% seen once. Sequences were obtained from peripheral blood. The receptor source for this set is a man in his sixties or seventies with acute or convalescent COVID-19. CDR3s include the opening cysteine and the closing phenylalanine or tryptophan. The order of the fields is J gene, D gene, V gene, clone size, CDR3 protein, CDR3 DNA. The D gene is left open where the match is weak. Size values are once, few and many counts, or a class for expanded clones, and some rows have none.

j_gene: TRBJ2-1; d_gene: NA; v_gene: TRBV13; abundance: once; CDR3aa: CASSPDRSSYNEQFF; CDR3nt: TGTGCCAGCAGTCCTGACAGGAGCTCCTACAATGAGCAGTTCTTC
j_gene: TRBJ2-7; d_gene: TRBD1; v_gene: TRBV3-1/TRBV3-2; abundance: NA; CDR3aa: CASRHPRDRFYEQYF; CDR3nt: TGTGCCAGCAGGCACCCCCGGGACAGATTCTACGAGCAGTACTTC
j_gene: TRBJ2-7; d_gene: TRBD1; v_gene: TRBV7-9; abundance: NA; CDR3aa: CASSTTTGDPYEQYF; CDR3nt: TGTGCCAGCAGCACTACGACAGGGGACCCCTACGAGCAGTACTTC
j_gene: TRBJ2-5; d_gene: TRBD1; v_gene: TRBV3-1/TRBV3-2; abundance: NA; CDR3aa: CASSQAQGARETQYF; CDR3nt: TGTGCCAGCAGCCAAGCACAGGGGGCTAGAGAGACCCAGTACTTC
j_gene: TRBJ2-1; d_gene: NA; v_gene: TRBV2; abundance: NA; CDR3aa: CASSEVGRGFDNEQFF; CDR3nt: TGTGCCAGCAGTGAAGTCGGCAGGGGATTCGACAATGAGCAGTTCTTC
j_gene: TRBJ2-3; d_gene: TRBD2; v_gene: TRBV10-2; abundance: NA; CDR3aa: CASSDSLAADTQYF; CDR3nt: TGCGCCAGCAGTGATAGCCTAGCGGCCGATACGCAGTATTTT
j_gene: TRBJ2-1; d_gene: NA; v_gene: TRBV10-1; abundance: NA; CDR3aa: CASSESGDTYNEQFF; CDR3nt: TGCGCCAGCAGTGAGTCCGGGGACACCTACAATGAGCAGTTCTTC
j_gene: TRBJ2-1; d_gene: NA; v_gene: TRBV6-6; abundance: few; CDR3aa: CASSANRYNEQFF; CDR3nt: TGTGCCAGCAGTGCCAACAGGTACAATGAGCAGTTCTTC
j_gene: TRBJ1-4; d_gene: NA; v_gene: TRBV5-1; abundance: NA; CDR3aa: CASSLGHREPNEKLFF; CDR3nt: TGCGCCAGCAGCTTGGGCCACAGGGAGCCTAATGAAAAACTGTTTTTT
j_gene: TRBJ2-7; d_gene: TRBD2; v_gene: TRBV15; abundance: few; CDR3aa: CATSRGGGTYEQYF; CDR3nt: TGTGCCACCAGTCGGGGCGGGGGGACCTACGAGCAGTACTTC
j_gene: TRBJ1-5; d_gene: NA; v_gene: TRBV2; abundance: NA; CDR3aa: CASSDVVSNQPQHF; CDR3nt: TGTGCCAGCAGTGACGTTGTGAGCAATCAGCCCCAGCATTTT
j_gene: TRBJ2-6; d_gene: NA; v_gene: TRBV5-1; abundance: NA; CDR3aa: CASSLAGSGANVLTF; CDR3nt: TGCGCCAGCAGCTTGGCCGGCTCTGGGGCCAACGTCCTGACTTTC
j_gene: TRBJ1-2; d_gene: NA; v_gene: TRBV5-6; abundance: NA; CDR3aa: CASSLEQTGYTF; CDR3nt: TGTGCCAGCAGCTTGGAACAAACGGGCTACACCTTC
j_gene: TRBJ2-1; d_gene: TRBD1; v_gene: TRBV3-1/TRBV3-2; abundance: few; CDR3aa: CASSRITGGQEQFF; CDR3nt: TGTGCCAGCAGCCGAATAACAGGGGGCCAAGAGCAGTTCTTC
j_gene: TRBJ1-3; d_gene: NA; v_gene: TRBV6-6; abundance: NA; CDR3aa: CASSVTDHSGNTIYF; CDR3nt: TGTGCCAGCAGTGTGACAGACCACTCTGGAAACACCATATATTTT
j_gene: TRBJ2-3; d_gene: NA; v_gene: TRBV27; abundance: NA; CDR3aa: CASSLSGSWPDTQYF; CDR3nt: TGTGCCAGCAGTTTATCCGGGTCGTGGCCAGATACGCAGTATTTT
j_gene: TRBJ1-6; d_gene: NA; v_gene: TRBV7-2; abundance: NA; CDR3aa: CAWGGKLSPLHF; CDR3nt: TGTGCTTGGGGGGGGAAGCTTTCACCCCTCCACTTT
j_gene: TRBJ1-1; d_gene: NA; v_gene: TRBV6-5; abundance: NA; CDR3aa: CASSWGGPGEAFF; CDR3nt: TGTGCCAGCAGTTGGGGGGGACCGGGTGAAGCTTTCTTT
j_gene: TRBJ2-1; d_gene: TRBD1; v_gene: TRBV2; abundance: NA; CDR3aa: CASSEGRDRERFF; CDR3nt: TGTGCCAGCAGTGAAGGCCGGGACAGGGAAAGGTTCTTC
j_gene: TRBJ2-1; d_gene: TRBD2; v_gene: TRBV19; abundance: few; CDR3aa: CASSISPGGPNNEQFF; CDR3nt: TGTGCCAGTAGTATTTCCCCGGGGGGTCCGAACAATGAGCAGTTCTTC
j_gene: TRBJ1-5; d_gene: NA; v_gene: TRBV6-5; abundance: few; CDR3aa: CASGGGGFNQPQHF; CDR3nt: TGTGCCAGCGGGGGAGGGGGATTCAATCAGCCCCAGCATTTT
j_gene: TRBJ1-4; d_gene: TRBD1; v_gene: TRBV7-6; abundance: NA; CDR3aa: CASSFAGTGIAKLFF; CDR3nt: TGTGCCAGCAGCTTCGCCGGGACAGGAATCGCGAAACTGTTTTTT
j_gene: TRBJ1-2; d_gene: NA; v_gene: TRBV3-1/TRBV3-2; abundance: NA; CDR3aa: CASSQVTQRGGYTF; CDR3nt: TGTGCCAGCAGCCAAGTGACCCAACGAGGAGGCTACACCTTC
j_gene: TRBJ2-7; d_gene: TRBD2; v_gene: TRBV27; abundance: NA; CDR3aa: CASSLRDYYEQYF; CDR3nt: TGTGCCAGCAGTTTAAGGGACTACTATGAGCAGTACTTC
j_gene: TRBJ1-1; d_gene: TRBD1; v_gene: TRBV11-2; abundance: few; CDR3aa: CASSLAAGQGRFEAFF; CDR3nt: TGTGCCAGCAGCTTAGCCGCTGGACAGGGAAGGTTCGAAGCTTTCTTT
j_gene: TRBJ2-7; d_gene: NA; v_gene: TRBV4-1; abundance: few; CDR3aa: CASSQEGAGAPIYEQYF; CDR3nt: TGCGCCAGCAGCCAAGAGGGGGCGGGGGCCCCCATCTACGAGCAGTACTTC
j_gene: TRBJ2-3; d_gene: NA; v_gene: TRBV5-1; abundance: few; CDR3aa: CASSLMSPRTDTQYF; CDR3nt: TGCGCCAGCAGCTTGATGAGCCCTCGCACAGATACGCAGTATTTT
j_gene: TRBJ2-3; d_gene: TRBD1; v_gene: TRBV4-1; abundance: NA; CDR3aa: CASSQDWDSPDTQYF; CDR3nt: TGCGCCAGCAGCCAAGATTGGGACAGTCCAGATACGCAGTATTTT
j_gene: TRBJ1-4; d_gene: NA; v_gene: TRBV5-1; abundance: NA; CDR3aa: CASSSGDQGVGEKLFF; CDR3nt: TGCGCCAGCAGCAGCGGGGACCAGGGAGTAGGGGAAAAACTGTTTTTT
j_gene: TRBJ2-7; d_gene: NA; v_gene: TRBV27; abundance: NA; CDR3aa: CASSLQGGLYEQYF; CDR3nt: TGTGCCAGCAGTTTACAGGGGGGTCTTTACGAGCAGTACTTC
j_gene: TRBJ1-1; d_gene: NA; v_gene: TRBV2; abundance: NA; CDR3aa: CASSAAGLGTEAFF; CDR3nt: TGTGCCAGCAGCGCAGCGGGTTTGGGCACTGAAGCTTTCTTT
j_gene: TRBJ1-4; d_gene: NA; v_gene: TRBV5-1; abundance: NA; CDR3aa: CASSLVGREKLFF; CDR3nt: TGCGCCAGCAGCTTGGTTGGGCGAGAAAAACTGTTTTTT
j_gene: TRBJ1-2; d_gene: NA; v_gene: TRBV9; abundance: NA; CDR3aa: CASSLGGNYGYTF; CDR3nt: TGTGCCAGTAGTTTGGGGGGTAACTATGGCTACACCTTC
j_gene: TRBJ2-7; d_gene: TRBD1; v_gene: TRBV11-2; abundance: NA; CDR3aa: CASRSGTGSYEQYF; CDR3nt: TGTGCCAGCAGATCCGGGACAGGTTCCTACGAGCAGTACTTC
j_gene: TRBJ2-1; d_gene: TRBD2; v_gene: TRBV24-1; abundance: NA; CDR3aa: CATSDNGAGGLEQFF; CDR3nt: TGTGCCACCAGTGATAACGGAGCGGGGGGGCTTGAGCAGTTCTTC
j_gene: TRBJ2-1; d_gene: NA; v_gene: TRBV28; abundance: NA; CDR3aa: CASSSLARGAYSTEQFF; CDR3nt: TGTGCCAGCAGTTCCCTAGCCCGGGGGGCCTATAGTACTGAGCAGTTCTTC
j_gene: TRBJ1-2; d_gene: TRBD1; v_gene: TRBV12-3/TRBV12-4; abundance: NA; CDR3aa: CASSLGTDYGYTF; CDR3nt: TGTGCCAGCAGTCTAGGGACAGACTATGGCTACACCTTC
j_gene: TRBJ1-4; d_gene: NA; v_gene: TRBV5-4; abundance: NA; CDR3aa: CASSQADATNEKLFF; CDR3nt: TGTGCCAGCAGCCAGGCCGATGCAACTAATGAAAAACTGTTTTTT
j_gene: TRBJ1-2; d_gene: TRBD1; v_gene: TRBV27; abundance: NA; CDR3aa: CASSLPNRGRVYGYTF; CDR3nt: TGTGCCAGCAGTTTACCCAACAGGGGGCGTGTCTATGGCTACACCTTC
j_gene: TRBJ1-2; d_gene: NA; v_gene: TRBV2; abundance: few; CDR3aa: CASSEYREGYGYTF; CDR3nt: TGTGCCAGCAGTGAATACAGGGAGGGCTATGGCTACACCTTC
j_gene: TRBJ2-1; d_gene: TRBD2; v_gene: TRBV6-1; abundance: NA; CDR3aa: CASSGSSGGSYNEQFF; CDR3nt: TGTGCCAGCAGTGGCTCTAGCGGGGGTTCCTACAATGAGCAGTTCTTC
j_gene: TRBJ2-1; d_gene: TRBD2; v_gene: TRBV7-9; abundance: NA; CDR3aa: CASSLSRVSGNSYNEQFF; CDR3nt: TGTGCCAGCAGCTTATCTCGGGTTAGCGGGAACTCCTACAATGAGCAGTTCTTC
j_gene: TRBJ1-1; d_gene: NA; v_gene: TRBV7-8; abundance: few; CDR3aa: CASSRDRNTEAFF; CDR3nt: TGTGCCAGCAGCCGAGACAGGAACACTGAAGCTTTCTTT
j_gene: TRBJ1-6; d_gene: NA; v_gene: TRBV7-2; abundance: NA; CDR3aa: CASSYRDAPLHF; CDR3nt: TGTGCCAGCAGCTACAGGGATGCACCCCTCCACTTT
j_gene: TRBJ2-7; d_gene: NA; v_gene: TRBV4-2; abundance: NA; CDR3aa: CASSHPGQQNEQYF; CDR3nt: TGTGCCAGCAGCCATCCGGGACAACAAAACGAGCAGTACTTC
j_gene: TRBJ1-2; d_gene: NA; v_gene: TRBV19; abundance: NA; CDR3aa: CASSIVQGTAINYGYTF; CDR3nt: TGTGCCAGTAGTATAGTACAGGGAACAGCCATTAACTATGGCTACACCTTC
j_gene: TRBJ2-2; d_gene: TRBD1; v_gene: TRBV29-1; abundance: NA; CDR3aa: CSVRTGGDGELFF; CDR3nt: TGCAGCGTTCGGACAGGGGGCGACGGGGAGCTGTTTTTT
j_gene: TRBJ1-5; d_gene: NA; v_gene: TRBV21-1; abundance: NA; CDR3aa: CASSKSGSGVRRVGNQPQHF; CDR3nt: TGTGCCAGCAGCAAATCAGGCTCAGGGGTGAGGCGAGTAGGCAATCAGCCCCAGCATTTT
j_gene: TRBJ2-7; d_gene: TRBD2; v_gene: TRBV5-4; abundance: NA; CDR3aa: CASSSRGGQGEEQYF; CDR3nt: TGTGCCAGCAGCTCGCGGGGGGGCCAAGGCGAGGAGCAGTACTTC
j_gene: TRBJ2-6; d_gene: TRBD1; v_gene: TRBV3-1/TRBV3-2; abundance: NA; CDR3aa: CASTRGPGANVLTF; CDR3nt: TGTGCCAGCACCAGGGGGCCTGGGGCCAACGTCCTGACTTTC
j_gene: TRBJ1-2; d_gene: TRBD1; v_gene: TRBV11-2; abundance: once; CDR3aa: CASSSGQGGFSYTF; CDR3nt: TGTGCCAGCTCTTCGGGACAGGGGGGATTTAGCTACACCTTC
j_gene: TRBJ2-7; d_gene: NA; v_gene: TRBV19; abundance: NA; CDR3aa: CARRVRGGSRYEQYF; CDR3nt: TGTGCCAGAAGAGTAAGGGGGGGGTCGAGGTACGAGCAGTACTTC
j_gene: TRBJ1-4; d_gene: NA; v_gene: TRBV18; abundance: few; CDR3aa: CASSPLVGRPGEKLFF; CDR3nt: TGTGCCAGCTCACCACTCGTCGGGAGACCGGGTGAAAAACTGTTTTTT
j_gene: TRBJ2-5; d_gene: TRBD2; v_gene: TRBV5-4; abundance: NA; CDR3aa: CASSPGLAGSMETQYF; CDR3nt: TGTGCCAGCAGCCCGGGACTAGCGGGGAGTATGGAGACCCAGTACTTC